What follows are 26 T cell receptor beta chains derived from one specimen sequenced in a study of OX40 agonist ivuxolimab in advanced cancers. Here immunoSEQ multiplex PCR was the method, and the copy in TCRdb shows in-frame clones only, minus some. The repertoire has under 85,000 clones, just under 80% of them found once; the top ten carry around 5%. The material sequenced was CD4+ or CD8+ T cells sorted from blood, taken in a trial of the OX40 agonist ivuxolimab. These TCRs come from an adult with an advanced solid tumor such as melanoma, head and neck, liver or kidney cancer.

The CDR3 coding sequence is TGTGCCAGCAGCCTCCGGGACAGGGACGATTCTCCCTATGGCTACACCTTC. Encoded protein: CASSLRDRDDSPYGYTF. This chain connects TRBV7-9 to TRBJ1-2, with 9 nucleotides matching TRBD1. The CDR3 is 17 amino acids. After removal of 5 bases from V and 4 bases from J, the junction contained 14 bases not matched to a gene. The germline V gene has CDR1 SEHNR and CDR2 FQNEAQ (reference sequence).

The chain has TRBV2 and TRBJ2-1; D uncertain. Germline V gene lookup returns CDR1 SNHLY and CDR2 FYNNEI. V dropped 2 bases and J dropped 6 bases, with 20 bases sitting between them. The CDR3 spans 17 residues. Here the CDR3 DNA reads TGTGCCAGCAGTGAATTGGGGATATTACCCCCGGGCAATGAGCAGTTCTTC. The encoded protein is CASSELGILPPGNEQFF.

This clone was seen a few times. The V gene is TRBV4-3, the J gene TRBJ1-2; D unclear. This CDR3 has 14 residues. Trimming shortened V by 0 bases and J by 8 bases, and 13 bases separated the two germline ends. Germline lookup yields CDR1 LGHNA and CDR2 YSLEER. This CDR3 is CASSQETSSRGYTF. CDR3 DNA: TGCGCCAGCAGCCAAGAAACTAGTTCGAGGGGCTACACCTTC.

The CDR3 nucleotides read TGTGCCAGCAGGAACGGGGACAGGGGGCCTTACGAGCAGTACTTC. It translates to CASRNGDRGPYEQYF. The chain carries TRBV2 and TRBJ2-7; 12 positions agree with TRBD1. Germline V CDR1 and CDR2: SNHLY, FYNNEI. The CDR3 is made up of 15 amino acids. J gave up 4 bases and V 6 bases, and 7 bases lay outside the gene matches.

The rearrangement uses TRBV10-3 and TRBJ1-2, with 7 bases that match TRBD1. Trimming cost V 10 bases and J 4 bases; bases outside gene matches: 6. This CDR3 contains 12 residues. Germline V lookup: CDR1 ENHRY, CDR2 SYGVKD. Written as DNA, the CDR3 is TGTGCCACCCGACAGGGCAGCTATGGCTACACCTTC. It encodes CATRQGSYGYTF.

J is TRBJ2-5 and V is TRBV4-3, with D tentatively TRBD2 (6 bases). Trimming pared 1 base from V and 6 bases from J, leaving 12 bases between. This CDR3 has 14 amino acids. Germline V CDR1 and CDR2: LGHNA, YSLEER. The CDR3 nucleotides are TGCGCCAGCAGCCAAGTCGGTGGGGGGAAGACCCAGTACTTC. Translated: CASSQVGGGKTQYF.

The rearrangement uses TRBV5-4 and TRBJ1-1, with 8 bases lining up with TRBD1. J was trimmed by 1 base and V by 4 bases; bases with no gene match: 9. The CDR3 has 16 amino acids. CDR1 and CDR2 (germline): SGHNT, YYREEE (reference sequence). The CDR3 region has the DNA TGTGCCAGCAGCGCGGGCTTGGGGACAGGGAACACTGAAGCTTTCTTT. The encoded protein is CASSAGLGTGNTEAFF.

The genes are TRBV5-4 and TRBJ2-3; TRBD2 aligns across 14 bases. Trimming removed 0 bases from V and 5 bases from J; junction bases left unmatched: 8. Germline V lookup: CDR1 SGHNT, CDR2 YYREEE (reference sequence). CDR3 length: 18 amino acids. The CDR3 reads CASSLGTSGRRRGDTQYF. The CDR3, as DNA: TGTGCCAGCAGCTTGGGGACTAGCGGGAGGCGCCGGGGAGATACGCAGTATTTT.

A word on this clone: Other DNA sequences from this sample encode an identical CDR3 as well. The chain joins TRBV9 to TRBJ1-1; 11 positions agree with TRBD1. Germline trimming cut 0 bases from V and 5 bases from J; bases unmatched to any gene: 3. Germline V gene sequence: CDR1 SGDLS, CDR2 YYNGEE. CDR3 length equals 15 residues. CDR3 in DNA: TGTGCCAGCAGCGTAGAAGGACAGGGGGCAACTGAAGCTTTCTTT. This encodes CASSVEGQGATEAFF.

The chain uses TRBV9 and TRBJ1-2; TRBD1 matches 10 bases. J was trimmed by 6 bases and V by 3 bases; bases with no gene match: 8. Germline CDR1 is SGDLS and CDR2 is YYNGEE. The CDR3 sequence is 15 residues long. The CDR3 coding sequence is TGTGCCAGCAGCGGACAGGGGGCGCTGGGCCATGGCTACACCTTC. It translates to CASSGQGALGHGYTF.

A few counts support this clone. V is TRBV5-1 and J is TRBJ2-3; TRBD2 aligns across 11 bases. Germline CDR1 SGHRS, CDR2 YFSETQ. Trimming at V came to 2 bases and at J to 6 bases, leaving 8 bases not matched to a gene. The CDR3 extends over 16 amino acids. CDR3 nucleotide sequence: TGCGCCAGCAGCTTTAACCCTAGCGGGAGGACGGATACGCAGTATTTT. Translating gives CASSFNPSGRTDTQYF.

Regarding this clone: The junction and the germline gene differ at one end; a read error may be behind it. Other DNA sequences in this specimen translate into the identical CDR3. The rearrangement joins TRBV7-2 to TRBJ2-7, with D tentatively TRBD1 (5 bases). The CDR3 has 13 residues. Germline V gives CDR1 SGHTA, CDR2 FQGNSA. CDR3 sequence reads: CASSPDRNYEQYF. CDR3 DNA sequence: TGCGCCAGCAGCCCTGACAGAAACTACGAGCAGTACTTC.

This clone occurred once. CDR3: CASSDPGREAFF. CDR3 sequence (DNA): TGTGCCAGCAGCGACCCCGGACGTGAAGCTTTCTTT. The chain couples TRBV7-9 to TRBJ1-1; no clear D. CDR1 is SEHNR and CDR2 is FQNEAQ in the germline V gene (reference sequence). The length of the CDR3 is 12 residues. V dropped 5 bases and J dropped 7 bases, with 11 bases sitting between them.

This rearrangement joins TRBV30 to TRBJ2-7; no clear D gene. The CDR3 runs 13 residues. Germline CDR1 reads GTSNPN; CDR2 reads SVGIG (reference sequence). The V end was cut by 0 bases, the J end by 6 bases, with 12 bases between. The CDR3 region is CAWSVQRASEQYF. The CDR3 nucleotides read TGTGCCTGGAGTGTACAACGTGCGTCCGAGCAGTACTTC.

This chain links TRBV19 with TRBJ1-1, with TRBD1 matching over 9 bases. J gave up 3 bases and V 4 bases, and 3 bases lay outside the gene matches. Germline assignment: CDR1 LNHDA and CDR2 SQIVND (reference sequence). The CDR3 sequence is 14 residues long. CDR3 loop: CASSKQGADTEAFF. The CDR3 DNA follows: TGTGCCAGTAGTAAACAGGGGGCGGACACTGAAGCTTTCTTT.

The chain combines TRBV5-1 with TRBJ1-3; D perhaps matches TRBD1 (6 bases). Germline assignment: CDR1 SGHRS and CDR2 YFSETQ. The length of the CDR3 is 17 residues. Trimming shortened V by 0 bases and J by 0 bases, and 13 bases separated the two germline ends. Here the CDR3 DNA reads TGCGCCAGCAGCTTGGGGCGTACAGGGCACTCTGGAAACACCATATATTTT. This sequence encodes CASSLGRTGHSGNTIYF.

This sequence joins TRBV7-9 and TRBJ1-2, with TRBD1 as a possible D gene (5 bases). The germline V gene has CDR1 SEHNR and CDR2 FQNEAQ (reference sequence). This CDR3 has 12 amino acids. V was cut by 4 bases and J by 5 bases, with 8 bases left in between. The CDR3 DNA reads TGTGCCAGCAGCTCCGGGGGATATGGCTACACCTTC. Translating it yields CASSSGGYGYTF.

The chain combines TRBV29-1 with TRBJ1-1, with 9 bases identical to TRBD1. V lost 6 bases to trimming and J lost 6 bases; unmatched junction nucleotides: 5. This CDR3 has 12 amino acids. Looked up from germline, CDR1 is SQVTM and CDR2 is ANQGSEA. The chain's CDR3 is CSVRTGDAEAFF. DNA for the CDR3: TGCAGCGTCCGGACAGGGGATGCTGAAGCTTTCTTT.

This clone was counted a single time. J is TRBJ1-1 and V is TRBV7-9; D remains unclear. V was clipped by 0 bases and J by 0 bases, with 14 bases between them. The CDR3 loop spans 17 amino acids. Germline lookup yields CDR1 SEHNR and CDR2 FQNEAQ (reference sequence). The DNA for the CDR3 is TGTGCCAGCAGCTTAGCGGCGGGTGGGATTATGAACACTGAAGCTTTCTTT. It yields the protein CASSLAAGGIMNTEAFF.

This clone was counted a single time. The chain employs TRBV19 and TRBJ2-2; D not resolved. CDR3 length: 13 residues. Germline CDR1 LNHDA, CDR2 SQIVND (reference sequence). The ends were cut back, 5 bases at V and 1 base at J, with 5 bases in the middle. The CDR3 DNA follows: TGTGCCAGTAGTGGTGTGAACACCGGGGAGCTGTTTTTT. Encoded protein: CASSGVNTGELFF.

The chain carries TRBV11-2 and TRBJ1-4; D is perhaps TRBD1 (5 bases). This CDR3 has 15 residues. V lost 5 bases and J 0 bases, leaving 10 bases between the germline ends. Germline assignment: CDR1 SGHAT and CDR2 FQNNGV. This CDR3 is CASSRQIATNEKLFF. Here the CDR3 DNA reads TGTGCCAGCAGCCGACAGATTGCAACTAATGAAAAACTGTTTTTT.

This chain uses TRBV30 with TRBJ1-2; tentatively, D is TRBD1 (5 bases). V lost 1 base and J 8 bases, leaving 14 bases between the germline ends. Germline V CDR1 and CDR2: GTSNPN, SVGIG (reference sequence). The CDR3 covers 13 residues. CDR3 DNA: TGTGCCTGGAGTGGACAGCGCGGTCGGGGCTACACCTTC. Translating gives CAWSGQRGRGYTF.

This clone was detected only once. The rearrangement links TRBV5-1 to TRBJ1-2; D gene uncertain. V gave up 2 bases and J gave up 6 bases, with 11 bases separating them. This CDR3 is 13 amino acids long. Germline CDR1 SGHRS, CDR2 YFSETQ. CDR3 coding DNA: TGCGCCAGCAGCTTCGAGGGCGGGAATGGCTACACCTTC. Translating gives CASSFEGGNGYTF.

The rearrangement links TRBV2 to TRBJ2-5; the D call may be TRBD1 or TRBD2 (5 bases each). Germline V gene data show CDR1 as SNHLY and CDR2 as FYNNEI. CDR3 length equals 12 residues. Trimming left V 8 bases short and J 7 bases short, with 14 bases between. CDR3 coding DNA: TGTGCCAGCGCCGGGACCCCTATGACCCAGTACTTC. Translating gives CASAGTPMTQYF.

J is TRBJ1-1 and V is TRBV6-6; no firm D call. V was pared by 0 bases and J by 4 bases, with 6 bases between. The CDR3 is 13 amino acids. The V gene's germline CDR1 is MNHNY and CDR2 SVGAGI (reference sequence). In DNA form, the CDR3 reads TGTGCCAGCAGTTACTCAGGGAGCACTGAAGCTTTCTTT. It is translated as CASSYSGSTEAFF.

This chain connects TRBV4-1 to TRBJ2-7, with D hard to call. V was shortened by 6 bases and J by 1 base, with 16 bases between the two germline ends. The germline CDR1 and CDR2 sequences are MGHRA and YSYEKL. This CDR3 contains 15 residues. The CDR3, as DNA: TGCGCCAGCAGGTTGGGGAACTCGGGTTCCTACGAGCAGTACTTC. Protein: CASRLGNSGSYEQYF.